The source of this TCR beta chain is a study of blood T cell repertoires in COVID-19 (dated by TCRdb to the early 2020s). Background on the whole study: Samples covering the acute and convalescent phases of COVID-19 were provided by collaborators in the United States, Italy and Spain. Subjects who had been exposed to COVID-19, were actively infected with it, or had recovered from it provided the deeply sampled blood TCRbeta repertoires that made up the dataset. The material from the prospective study consisted of cDNA or gDNA derived from T cells, B-cell-depleted T cells, or PBMCs. Where available, HLA class I and class II types were taken from metadata supplied by the sample provider and were not determined by assay-based typing. A de-identified subject ID, COVID-19 status, age in years and sex were almost always included in the sample metadata. A freely available public database, intended as a resource for researchers studying the immune response to SARS-CoV-2, is where the repertoires were released. Samples were obtained from the ongoing ImmuneRACE study (first 160 participants) and from 1,254 subjects provided by 6 global collaborators.

What the work shows at the level of the full study, not this receptor alone: Clinical and demographic metadata were provided uncurated, with the amount varying by source and participant.

The CDR3 sequence holds 13 residues, the cysteine and phenylalanine included. This entry keeps only the CDR3 DNA: 39 bases, framed from base 1. The germline V gene gives CDR1 as SGHTA and CDR2 as FQGNSA. V is shortened by 4 bases, J by 6 bases, and the region joining them spans 12 bases. This clone was counted between two and nine times. Which antigen it targets is not known. It has no much larger one-base neighbor in the sample; base qualities were not kept. Collaborating institutions collected whole blood in K2EDTA tubes following their own protocols. For TCRbeta analysis, collaborators shipped samples as frozen whole blood, isolated PBMCs, or DNA extracted from either of those sample types. The immunoSEQ Assay, a bias-controlled multiplex PCR, was used to amplify TCRbeta CDR3 regions from genomic DNA. On the study's bioinformatics: The number of nucleated cells in each sample was estimated by amplification of reference gene primers within the assay. To quantify the absolute abundance of each unique TCRbeta CDR3 rearrangement, sequence reads were collapsed and filtered. For each sample, productive Simpson clonality was calculated as the square root of Simpson's diversity index across productive rearrangements. TCRdb stores this immuneACCESS table with in-frame sequences only. Part of the clones is absent; in the studies checked, under half of the shortfall reflects unresolved V genes, and no reason is known for the rest. V, J and clone size are those of that table, while D and trimming were read from the DNA. Here the sample has around 300,000 clones; 70% to 90% occur a single time. The ten largest clones take up about 11% of the sample.

Sequencing was performed on peripheral blood. The TCR sequence derives from a woman in her seventies with acute or convalescent COVID-19. The chain couples TRBV7-2 to TRBJ2-5, with TRBD1 tentatively as D gene (5 bases match). The bases read TGTGCCAGCAGCTCCCAGGGAATGCAGACCCAGTACTTC. The translation is CASSSQGMQTQYF.